The 25 T cell receptor beta chains below come from one sample, sequenced in a study of cytomegalovirus exposure and HLA in healthy donors. The PCR ran on 60 Vbeta and 13 Jbeta primers. Method: immunoSEQ multiplex PCR; TCRdb's copy keeps in-frame clones and lacks some. Of some 200,000 clones in the sample, over 80% were seen once. Sequenced: PBMCs. These TCRs come from a boy aged 2 to 10 in good health and CMV-seronegative.

The chain recombines TRBV7-9 with TRBJ2-5; 12 nucleotides line up with TRBD2. Germline CDR1 reads SEHNR; CDR2 reads FQNEAQ (reference sequence). The CDR3 runs to 14 residues. V trimming: 8 bases; J trimming: 5 bases; junction bases outside the gene matches: 6. This CDR3 reads CASSSGGAFETQYF. The CDR3, as DNA: TGTGCCAGCTCTAGCGGGGGGGCTTTTGAGACCCAGTACTTC.

The chain couples TRBV4-1 to TRBJ2-1; maybe TRBD2 (6 bases). There are 16 residues in the CDR3. Germline CDR1 reads MGHRA; CDR2 reads YSYEKL. V was shortened by 5 bases and J by 0 bases, with 14 bases between the two germline ends. The CDR3 loop is CASSFLTSPSYNEQFF. The CDR3 DNA is TGCGCCAGCAGCTTCCTAACTAGCCCCTCCTACAATGAGCAGTTCTTC.

The chain carries TRBV27 and TRBJ2-2, with 14 bases lining up with TRBD2. After removal of 2 bases from V and 0 bases from J, the junction contained 8 bases not matched to a gene. The CDR3 is made up of 20 amino acids. Germline-derived CDR1 and CDR2 are MNHEY and SMNVEV (reference sequence). In DNA form, the CDR3 reads TGTGCCAGCAGTTTACGCCCCTTGACTAGCGGGAGGGCGAACACCGGGGAGCTGTTTTTT. It translates to CASSLRPLTSGRANTGELFF.

The chain carries TRBV5-6 and TRBJ1-2; D not certain. Per germline, CDR1 SGHDT and CDR2 YYEEEE. The CDR3 runs to 15 residues. Trimming stripped 4 bases from V and 4 bases from J, with 17 bases between. The CDR3 DNA sequence: TGTGCCAGCAGCCCCCTGAGGGATTCGCTCTATGGCTACACCTTC. Amino acids: CASSPLRDSLYGYTF.

The V gene is TRBV5-1, the J gene TRBJ1-1; 10 positions match TRBD1. The V and J ends lost 3 bases and 3 bases, in that order; junction bases with no gene match: 8. The CDR3 consists of 16 residues. Germline CDR1 SGHRS, CDR2 YFSETQ. The CDR3 protein is CASSSGQGERYTEAFF. The CDR3 DNA reads as TGCGCCAGCAGCTCAGGACAGGGGGAGAGGTACACTGAAGCTTTCTTT.

This chain links TRBV7-9 with TRBJ2-3; the match to TRBD1 covers 12 bases. The CDR3 has 17 amino acids. The V gene end was trimmed by 5 bases and the J gene end by 4 bases; junction bases not matched to a gene: 10. From germline, CDR1 is SEHNR and CDR2 FQNEAQ (reference sequence). The CDR3 sequence: CASSPTRGTGGPDTQYF. The CDR3 DNA is TGTGCCAGCAGCCCCACTAGAGGGACAGGGGGCCCAGATACGCAGTATTTT.

The V call is TRBV7-9, the J call TRBJ2-1; TRBD2 aligns across 7 bases. The CDR3 runs 17 residues. V was clipped by 2 bases and J by 7 bases; unmatched bases: 14. Germline V gene data show CDR1 as SEHNR and CDR2 as FQNEAQ (reference sequence). The CDR3 spells CASSLTIFPGGGNEQFF. The CDR3, as DNA: TGTGCCAGCAGCTTAACTATCTTTCCGGGAGGAGGAAATGAGCAGTTCTTC.

The rearrangement joins TRBV5-4 to TRBJ2-1; TRBD2 agrees at 11 bases. V lost 5 bases to trimming and J lost 5 bases; unmatched junction nucleotides: 6. CDR3 length: 15 residues. Looked up from germline, CDR1 is SGHNT and CDR2 is YYREEE (reference sequence). CDR3 in DNA: TGTGCCAGCAGGGCCGGGACTAGCGGAAACAATGAGCAGTTCTTC. This translates into CASRAGTSGNNEQFF.

CDR3 sequence: CASSSGAGDPDTQYF. Written as DNA, the CDR3 is TGTGCCAGCAGCTCTGGGGCAGGGGACCCAGATACGCAGTATTTT. This rearrangement joins TRBV5-4 to TRBJ2-3, with TRBD1 as a possible D gene (6 bases). The V end was cut by 3 bases, the J end by 4 bases, with 15 bases between. Germline V CDR1 and CDR2: SGHNT, YYREEE (reference sequence). The CDR3 is 15 residues long.

The rearrangement joins TRBV19 to TRBJ1-1; D may be TRBD1 (5 bases). Germline V gene data show CDR1 as LNHDA and CDR2 as SQIVND (reference sequence). Trimming stripped 9 bases from V and 1 base from J, with 9 bases between. The CDR3 runs 12 residues. The DNA for the CDR3 is TGTGCCAGCAGGGCCAAGAACACTGAAGCTTTCTTT. This codes for CASRAKNTEAFF.

The V call is TRBV2, the J call TRBJ1-6; D unresolved. The CDR3 runs to 15 residues. Germline V gene sequence: CDR1 SNHLY, CDR2 FYNNEI. V dropped 6 bases and J dropped 0 bases, with 9 bases sitting between them. This CDR3 is CASSGRSSYNSPLHF. The CDR3 bases are TGTGCCAGCAGCGGGAGAAGCTCCTATAATTCACCCCTCCACTTT.

This chain uses TRBV2 with TRBJ2-3, with TRBD2 matching over 7 bases. Looked up from germline, CDR1 is SNHLY and CDR2 is FYNNEI. CDR3 length equals 17 residues. V gave up 11 bases and J gave up 4 bases; unmatched junction bases: 21. The chain's CDR3 is CAFGVAPGGSKSDTQYF. The CDR3, as DNA: TGTGCCTTCGGTGTGGCTCCCGGGGGGTCAAAGTCAGATACGCAGTATTTT.

This chain connects TRBV13 to TRBJ2-3; D is unresolved. CDR1 PRHDT and CDR2 FYEKMQ come from the germline V gene (reference sequence). CDR3 size: 14 residues. With 1 base removed from V and 0 bases from J, the gap between germline ends came to 5 bases. This CDR3 reads CASSLDYSTDTQYF. DNA of the CDR3: TGTGCCAGCAGCTTAGACTATAGCACAGATACGCAGTATTTT.

The J gene is TRBJ2-6, the V gene TRBV15; the match to TRBD1 covers 11 bases. Germline V gives CDR1 LNHNV, CDR2 YYDKDF (reference sequence). The CDR3 has 20 residues. With 5 bases clipped from V and 1 base from J, the junction kept 13 bases outside the gene matches. CDR3 protein: CATSGKPGQGVGSGANVLTF. The CDR3 DNA follows: TGTGCCACCAGCGGAAAACCGGGACAGGGGGTAGGGTCTGGGGCCAACGTCCTGACTTTC. Full variable domain (rest looked up from reference TRBV15 and TRBJ2-6): DAMVIQNPRYQVTQFGKPVTLSCSQTLNHNVMYWYQQKSSQAPKLLFHYYDKDFNNEADTPDNFQSRRPNTSFCFLDIRSPGLGDTAMYLCATSGKPGQGVGSGANVLTFGAGSRLTVL.

The chain uses TRBV7-8 and TRBJ2-1, with 8 bases that match TRBD2. V was pared by 1 base and J by 6 bases, with 11 bases of the junction left unmatched. Germline lookup yields CDR1 SGHVS and CDR2 FQNEAQ. The CDR3 extends over 17 amino acids. The CDR3 DNA sequence: TGTGCCAGCAGCTTAGAACCCCGGGAGGGCCCGGGCAATGAGCAGTTCTTC. This sequence encodes CASSLEPREGPGNEQFF.

V gene TRBV2 combines with J gene TRBJ1-2; the D is unclear. Trimming took off 7 bases at V and 2 bases at J, with 17 bases between the two ends. Looked up from germline, CDR1 is SNHLY and CDR2 is FYNNEI. The length of the CDR3 is 15 residues. The CDR3 sequence is CASNSPSGLNYGYTF. The CDR3 bases are TGTGCCAGCAATTCCCCTTCAGGCTTAAACTATGGCTACACCTTC.

V usage is TRBV5-1 and J usage is TRBJ2-7; 11 nucleotides agree with TRBD2. The germline V gene encodes CDR1 SGHRS and CDR2 YFSETQ. CDR3 length: 19 amino acids. Losses at the gene ends were 4 bases for V and 4 bases for J; bases not matched to a gene: 19. CDR3 in DNA: TGCGCCAGCAGCGGGGCCGGGACTAGCGGTTCCGGTGGACTATACGAGCAGTACTTC. Translated: CASSGAGTSGSGGLYEQYF.

With regard to this clone: At one boundary the junction diverges from the germline segment, which might be a read error. V and J are TRBV6-5 and TRBJ1-2, with D hard to call. The CDR3 sequence is 11 residues long. The germline gives CDR1 MNHEY, CDR2 SVGAGI. CDR3 loop: CASSYSRQNFF. The CDR3 DNA is TGTGCCAGCAGTTACTCGAGGCAGAACTTCTTC.

This clone occurred once. The chain recombines TRBV30 with TRBJ2-7, with 8 bases identical to TRBD1. CDR1 is GTSNPN, CDR2 SVGIG, per germline (reference sequence). The ends lost 4 bases at V and 0 bases at J; junction bases unmatched: 11. CDR3 length: 16 amino acids. The CDR3 sequence is CAWTRGTGSFSYEQYF. The CDR3 region has the DNA TGTGCCTGGACCCGAGGGACAGGAAGCTTCTCCTACGAGCAGTACTTC.

The rearrangement joins TRBV11-2 to TRBJ1-1; D is possibly TRBD1 (6 bases). Deletions cut 2 bases from V and 0 bases from J, with 7 bases between. Germline V CDR1 and CDR2: SGHAT, FQNNGV. CDR3 length: 14 amino acids. CDR3 loop: CASSLQGMNTEAFF. In nucleotides, the CDR3 is TGTGCCAGCAGCTTACAGGGGATGAACACTGAAGCTTTCTTT.

This chain uses TRBV11-2 with TRBJ2-3; 7 bases agree with TRBD1. CDR1 and CDR2 (germline): SGHAT, FQNNGV. The CDR3 has 14 residues. After removal of 5 bases from V and 0 bases from J, the junction contained 2 bases not matched to a gene. The CDR3 spells CASSGTASTDTQYF. In nucleotides, the CDR3 is TGTGCCAGCAGCGGGACAGCTAGCACAGATACGCAGTATTTT.

V gene TRBV27 combines with J gene TRBJ1-1; TRBD1 might be the D (5 bases). The CDR3 contains 14 residues. CDR1 MNHEY and CDR2 SMNVEV come from the germline V gene (reference sequence). Between the trimmed V and J ends, which lost 0 bases and 4 bases, there was a span of 9 bases. The CDR3 region is CASSLSLGATEAFF. CDR3 in DNA: TGTGCCAGCAGTTTATCGTTAGGGGCCACTGAAGCTTTCTTT.

This chain links TRBV29-1 with TRBJ2-3, with a weak D call TRBD2 (5 bases). Trimming took 5 bases from V and 2 from J, leaving 11 bases between them. CDR3 length: 13 residues. The germline CDR1 and CDR2 sequences are SQVTM and ANQGSEA. Written as DNA, the CDR3 is TGCAGCGTTATCGGGGTGTCCACAGATACGCAGTATTTT. As protein: CSVIGVSTDTQYF.

This rearrangement joins TRBV28 to TRBJ1-2; D is perhaps TRBD1 (6 bases). The CDR3 length is 13 residues. Germline CDR1 and CDR2: MDHEN and SYDVKM. The V gene lost 4 bases and the J gene lost 4 bases, with 10 bases spanning the gap. The CDR3 loop reads CASSSGQRYGYTF. The CDR3 bases are TGTGCCAGCAGTTCGGGACAACGCTATGGCTACACCTTC.

The genes are TRBV11-2 and TRBJ2-7, with 11 bases fitting TRBD1. Germline CDR1 is SGHAT and CDR2 is FQNNGV. There are 16 residues in the CDR3. Trimming at V came to 1 base and at J to 12 bases, leaving 14 bases not matched to a gene. The CDR3 here is CASSLALPGTGGVPYF. The CDR3 DNA reads TGTGCCAGCAGCTTAGCACTACCAGGGACAGGGGGGGTGCCGTACTTC.